The T cell receptor beta chain under discussion was sequenced for a study of T-cell reconstitution after alpha-beta-depleted transplantation in children. During its preparation, the TCRbeta library received unique molecular identifiers. TCRdb re-analysed the PCR reads in MiXCR, keeping a single row per CDR3 protein. The sample contains a few hundred thousand distinct CDR3 sequences, approximately 10% of which appear only once. This CDR3 contains 13 residues. From germline, CDR1 is DFQATT and CDR2 SNEGSKA (reference sequence). Specimen: PBMCs from the stem cell graft donor, collected from the stem cell graft. The sequence was collected from a human donor who donated a stem cell graft to a child with acute lymphoblastic leukemia. The rearrangement joins TRBV20-1 to TRBJ1-1, with TRBD1 matching over 7 bases. This CDR3 reads CSVMGQSGSEAFF. The DNA of the CDR3 is TGCAGCGTAATGGGACAGTCAGGTAGTGAAGCTTTCTTT.